This T cell receptor (beta chain) was captured in a study of T cells in Graves' hyperthyroidism and ophthalmopathy. Study-wide findings and caveats: Model predictions of ophthalmopathy came a median about 6.3 months before onset.

RNA transcripts were the template for amplifying TCR beta CDR3 regions. HTBI primers were the set used in a first-round RT-PCR of the TCR CDR3. From the multiplex PCR reads, TCRdb called clonotypes with MiXCR, one entry per CDR3 protein. The data contain almost 500,000 distinct CDR3 sequences, roughly 22% of them singletons. This CDR3 has 14 amino acids. Germline CDR1 is SGHRS and CDR2 is YFSETQ. V dropped 0 bases and J dropped 9; count of bases not matched to a gene: 5. This clonotype was picked up a small number of times. The antigen is undetermined. The chain combines TRBV5-1 with TRBJ2-1, with 8 positions matching TRBD1. The sequencing sample was made of blood. The receptor was derived from a woman in her seventies with Graves' ophthalmopathy. CDR3 DNA sequence: TGCGCCAGCAGCTTGGCGCCAGGGGGCCCTGAGCAGTTCTTC. Translating gives CASSLAPGGPEQFF.